This T cell receptor (beta chain) derives from a study of T cell responses to AZD1222 COVID-19 vaccine. Sequenced by immunoSEQ multiplex PCR; TCRdb stores in-frame clones only, minus some. The sample contains 100,000 to 150,000 clones, about 92% of which appear only once. Notes on this clone: Its specificity is unknown.

Findings and limits, study-wide: White British people made up most donors, females outnumbered males, and clonal diversity was possibly underestimated.

This receptor was obtained from an adult in good health. The sample in question was peripheral blood, obtained on day 0 of MenACWY control vaccination.

The DNA for the CDR3 is TGTGCCAGCAGTTCCACAGGGAATTCGGACTATGGCTACACCTTC. It yields the protein CASSSTGNSDYGYTF. The chain links TRBV28 to TRBJ1-2, with D perhaps TRBD1 (6 bases). Trimming stripped 4 bases from V and 3 bases from J, with 15 bases between. CDR3 length equals 15 residues. CDR1 is MDHEN and CDR2 is SYDVKM in the germline V gene.